A single TCR beta chain is shown here with its context. Its antigen is undetermined. The PCR had 60 Vbeta and 13 Jbeta primers. TCRdb keeps only in-frame clones here, not all; method: immunoSEQ multiplex PCR. The sample's table shows about 130,000 clones. The data stem from a study of cytomegalovirus exposure and HLA in healthy donors. General study findings and limits: The authors enumerated 180 or so TCR beta chains as linked to cytomegalovirus. After further analysis at a later stage, 16,951 TCR beta sequences were associated with HLA alleles at 0.05 false discovery rate.

This TCR was sampled from a woman between 40 and 50 years old in good health and CMV-seropositive. The sample taken for sequencing was PBMCs.

Here the CDR3 reads CASTKTGGRPYNEQFF. CDR3 in DNA: TGTGCCAGCACCAAGACAGGGGGGCGGCCCTACAATGAGCAGTTCTTC. The chain couples TRBV27 to TRBJ2-1; 9 bases map to TRBD1. The CDR3 length is 16 residues. CDR1 and CDR2 from the germline V gene are MNHEY and SMNVEV (reference sequence). After removal of 7 bases from V and 2 bases from J, the junction contained 9 bases not matched to a gene.